This record concerns one T cell receptor (beta chain) sequence. This clone was seen a single time. What antigen it recognizes has not been identified. Qualities for individual bases were not recorded, and no much larger clone is one base off. The data are from a study of blood T cell repertoires in COVID-19 (dated by TCRdb to 2018 to 2020). Study-level background: The collaborator samples originated in the United States, Italy and Spain and spanned the acute and convalescent phases of COVID-19. The material from the prospective study consisted of cDNA or gDNA derived from T cells, B-cell-depleted T cells, or PBMCs. Subjects who had been exposed to COVID-19, were actively infected with it, or had recovered from it provided the deeply sampled blood TCRbeta repertoires that made up the dataset. The repertoires were made available in a free public database intended to serve as a resource for research on the immune response to SARS-CoV-2. The samples were drawn from two sources: the first 160 participants of the ongoing ImmuneRACE study, and 950 to 1,500 subjects contributed by 6 global collaborators. A de-identified subject ID, COVID-19 status, age in years and sex were almost always included in the sample metadata. Where available, HLA class I and class II types were taken from metadata supplied by the sample provider and were not determined by assay-based typing.

General conclusions and limits of the study: Clinical and demographic metadata were provided uncurated, with the amount varying by source and participant.

TCRbeta CDR3 regions were amplified from genomic DNA using the immunoSEQ Assay, a bias-controlled multiplex PCR. On the study's bioinformatics: The number of nucleated cells in each sample was estimated by amplification of reference gene primers within the assay. To quantify the absolute abundance of each unique TCRbeta CDR3 rearrangement, sequence reads were collapsed and filtered. For each sample, productive Simpson clonality was calculated as the square root of Simpson's diversity index over productive rearrangements. The table comes from immuneACCESS by way of TCRdb, which keeps in-frame sequences with V and J called. Part of the clones is missing from these tables; in studies checked, under half for an unresolved V gene and the rest for unknown reasons. The DNA gave D and trimming, while V, J and clone size come from that table. This sample holds 200,000 or so clones; 65% to 90% were observed only once. Nearly 4.5% of the sample goes to the ten largest clones.

The V and J ends are trimmed by 3 bases and 7 bases, leaving 10 bases between them. There are 13 amino acids in the CDR3, from cysteine to phenylalanine inclusive. Of all the DNA, just the CDR3 is kept, 39 bases in frame from base 1. Each collaborating institution followed its own protocols to collect whole blood in K2EDTA tubes. For TCRbeta analysis, collaborator samples were shipped as frozen whole blood, as isolated PBMCs, or as DNA extracted from either sample type. Sequences were obtained from peripheral blood. The chain joins TRBV12-3 or TRBV12-4 to TRBJ1-5; the D gene identity is not certain. The origin of this receptor is a man aged 45-60 years with acute or convalescent COVID-19. This receptor has the CDR3 CASSFRVGQPQHF. The DNA is as follows: TGTGCCAGCAGTTTTCGGGTTGGACAGCCCCAGCATTTT.